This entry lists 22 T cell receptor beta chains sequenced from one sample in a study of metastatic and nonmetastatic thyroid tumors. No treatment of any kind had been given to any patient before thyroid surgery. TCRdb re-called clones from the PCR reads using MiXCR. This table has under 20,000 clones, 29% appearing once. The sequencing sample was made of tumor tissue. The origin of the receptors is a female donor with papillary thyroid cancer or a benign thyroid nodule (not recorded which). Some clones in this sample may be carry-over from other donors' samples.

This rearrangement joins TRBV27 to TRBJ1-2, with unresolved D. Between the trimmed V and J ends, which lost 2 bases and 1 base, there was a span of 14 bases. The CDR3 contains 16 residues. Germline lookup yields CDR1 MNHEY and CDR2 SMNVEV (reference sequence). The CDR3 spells CASSLGSGVGNYGYTF. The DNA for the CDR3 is TGTGCCAGCAGTTTAGGGTCCGGGGTTGGTAACTATGGCTACACCTTC.

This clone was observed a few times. DNA for the CDR3: TGTGCCAGCAGTGAAGGCCTGGCTGGGTCACCCCTCCACTTT. It specifies CASSEGLAGSPLHF. The chain combines TRBV6-1 with TRBJ1-6; unclear D gene. CDR1 is MNHNS and CDR2 is SASEGT in the germline V gene. The V end was cut by 1 base, the J end by 10 bases, with 11 bases between. This CDR3 contains 14 residues.

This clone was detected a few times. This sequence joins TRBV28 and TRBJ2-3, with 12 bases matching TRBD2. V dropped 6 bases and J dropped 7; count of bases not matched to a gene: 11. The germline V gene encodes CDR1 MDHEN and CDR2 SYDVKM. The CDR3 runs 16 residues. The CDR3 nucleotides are TGTGCCAGCAGCCCTTCTAGCGGGAGGGTTGGGAATACGCAGTATTTT. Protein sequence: CASSPSSGRVGNTQYF.

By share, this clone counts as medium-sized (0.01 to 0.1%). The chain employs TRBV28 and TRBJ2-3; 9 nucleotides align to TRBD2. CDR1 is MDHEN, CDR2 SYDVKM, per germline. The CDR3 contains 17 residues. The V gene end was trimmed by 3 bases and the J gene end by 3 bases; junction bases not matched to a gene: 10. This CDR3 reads CASSFDRRTSGTDTQYF. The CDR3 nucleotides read TGTGCCAGCAGTTTTGATCGCCGTACTAGCGGGACAGATACGCAGTATTTT.

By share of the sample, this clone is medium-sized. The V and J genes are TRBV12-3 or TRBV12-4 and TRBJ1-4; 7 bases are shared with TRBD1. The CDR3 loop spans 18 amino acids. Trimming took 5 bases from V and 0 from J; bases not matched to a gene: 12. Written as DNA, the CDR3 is TGTGCCAGCAGTACCCCGACAGGGAGCAGGGCAACTAATGAAAAACTGTTTTTT. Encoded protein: CASSTPTGSRATNEKLFF.

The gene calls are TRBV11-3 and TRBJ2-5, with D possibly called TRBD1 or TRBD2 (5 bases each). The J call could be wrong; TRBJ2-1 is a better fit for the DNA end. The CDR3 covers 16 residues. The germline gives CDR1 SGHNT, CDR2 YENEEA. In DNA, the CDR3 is TGTGCCAGCAGCCCCCGGGACGGACCGACGGCCAATGAGCAGTTCTTC. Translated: CASSPRDGPTANEQFF.

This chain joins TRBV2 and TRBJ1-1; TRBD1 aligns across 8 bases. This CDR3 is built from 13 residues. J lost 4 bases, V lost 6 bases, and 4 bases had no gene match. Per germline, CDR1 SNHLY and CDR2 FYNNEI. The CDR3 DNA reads TGTGCCAGCAGAGTTACAGGGGGCACTGAAGCTTTCTTT. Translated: CASRVTGGTEAFF.

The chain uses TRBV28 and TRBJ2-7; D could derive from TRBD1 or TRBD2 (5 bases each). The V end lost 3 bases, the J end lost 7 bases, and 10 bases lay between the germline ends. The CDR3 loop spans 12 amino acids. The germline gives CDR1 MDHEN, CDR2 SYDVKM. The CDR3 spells CASSLSWGEQYF. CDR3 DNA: TGTGCCAGCAGTTTGTCCTGGGGGGAGCAGTACTTC.

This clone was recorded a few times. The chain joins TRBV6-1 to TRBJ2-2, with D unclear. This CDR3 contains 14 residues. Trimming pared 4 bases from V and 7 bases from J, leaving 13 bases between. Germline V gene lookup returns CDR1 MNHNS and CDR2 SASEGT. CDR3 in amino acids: CASSALGSYGELFF. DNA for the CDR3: TGTGCCAGCAGTGCCCTCGGGTCCTACGGGGAGCTGTTTTTT.

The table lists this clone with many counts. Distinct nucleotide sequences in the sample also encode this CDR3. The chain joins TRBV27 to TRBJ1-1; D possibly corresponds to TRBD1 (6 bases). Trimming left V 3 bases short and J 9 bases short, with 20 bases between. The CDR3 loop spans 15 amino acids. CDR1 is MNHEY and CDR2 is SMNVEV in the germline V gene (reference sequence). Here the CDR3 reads CASSFLGQGNIKAFF. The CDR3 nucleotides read TGTGCCAGCAGTTTCCTCGGGCAGGGGAATATCAAAGCTTTCTTT.

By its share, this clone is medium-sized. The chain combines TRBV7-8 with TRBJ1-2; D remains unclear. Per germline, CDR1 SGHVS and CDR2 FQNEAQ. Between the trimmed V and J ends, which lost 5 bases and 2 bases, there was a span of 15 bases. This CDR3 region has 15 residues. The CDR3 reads CASSPLSDGNYGYTF. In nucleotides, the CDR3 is TGTGCCAGCAGCCCACTCTCGGACGGAAACTATGGCTACACCTTC.

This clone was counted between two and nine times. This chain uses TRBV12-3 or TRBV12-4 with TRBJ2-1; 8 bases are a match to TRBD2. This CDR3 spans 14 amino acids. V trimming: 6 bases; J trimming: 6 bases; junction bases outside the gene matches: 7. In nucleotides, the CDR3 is TGTGCCAGCAGATTCGGACTAGCCCTCAATGAGCAGTTCTTC. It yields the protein CASRFGLALNEQFF.

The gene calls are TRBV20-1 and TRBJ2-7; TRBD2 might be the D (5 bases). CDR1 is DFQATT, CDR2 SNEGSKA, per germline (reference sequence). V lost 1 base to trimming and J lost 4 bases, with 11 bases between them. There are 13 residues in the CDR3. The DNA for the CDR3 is TGCAGTGCTAGAGCAACTAGGAAGTACGAGCAGTACTTC. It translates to CSARATRKYEQYF.

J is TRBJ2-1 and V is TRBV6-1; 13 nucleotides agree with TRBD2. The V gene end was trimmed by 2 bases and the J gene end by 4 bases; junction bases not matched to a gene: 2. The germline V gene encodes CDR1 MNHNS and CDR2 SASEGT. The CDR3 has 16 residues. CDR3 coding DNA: TGTGCCAGCAGTGAAACTAGCGGGAGGGAGTACAATGAGCAGTTCTTC. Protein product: CASSETSGREYNEQFF.

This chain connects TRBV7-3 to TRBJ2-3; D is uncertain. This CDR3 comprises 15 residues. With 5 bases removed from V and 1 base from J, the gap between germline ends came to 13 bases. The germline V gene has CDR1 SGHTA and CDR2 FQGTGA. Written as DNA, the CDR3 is TGTGCCAGCAGCCCCGACTCGGGTGGCACAGATACGCAGTATTTT. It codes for CASSPDSGGTDTQYF.

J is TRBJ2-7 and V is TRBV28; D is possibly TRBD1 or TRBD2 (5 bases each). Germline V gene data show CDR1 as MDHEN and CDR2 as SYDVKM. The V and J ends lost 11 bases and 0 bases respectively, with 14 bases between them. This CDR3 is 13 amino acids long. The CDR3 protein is CAGSGTFSYEQYF. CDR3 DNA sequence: TGTGCCGGATCCGGGACGTTCTCCTACGAGCAGTACTTC.

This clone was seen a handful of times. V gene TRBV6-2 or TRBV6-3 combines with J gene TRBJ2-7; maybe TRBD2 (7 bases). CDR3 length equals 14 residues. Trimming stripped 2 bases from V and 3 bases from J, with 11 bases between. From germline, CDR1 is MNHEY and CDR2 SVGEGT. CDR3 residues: CASSYRGGDYEQYF. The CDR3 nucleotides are TGTGCCAGCAGTTACCGAGGGGGGGACTACGAGCAGTACTTC.

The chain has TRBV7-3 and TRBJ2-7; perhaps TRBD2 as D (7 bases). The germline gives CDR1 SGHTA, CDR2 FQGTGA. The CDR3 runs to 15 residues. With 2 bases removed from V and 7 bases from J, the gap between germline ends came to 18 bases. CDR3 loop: CASSLWGGAGEEQYF. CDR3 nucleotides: TGTGCCAGCAGCTTATGGGGAGGGGCAGGGGAAGAGCAGTACTTC.

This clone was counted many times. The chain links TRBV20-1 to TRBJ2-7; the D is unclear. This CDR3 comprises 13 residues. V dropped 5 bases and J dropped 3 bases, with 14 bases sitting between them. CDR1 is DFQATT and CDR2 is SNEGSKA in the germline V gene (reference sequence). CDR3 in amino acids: CSAPQASDYEQYF. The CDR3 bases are TGCAGTGCTCCGCAGGCCTCCGACTACGAGCAGTACTTC.

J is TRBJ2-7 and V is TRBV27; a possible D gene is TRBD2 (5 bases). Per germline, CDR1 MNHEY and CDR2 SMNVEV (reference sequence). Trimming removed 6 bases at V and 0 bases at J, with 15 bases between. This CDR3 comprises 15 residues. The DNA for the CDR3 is TGTGCCAGCAGGCTAGCTACCGTTGGCTCCTACGAGCAGTACTTC. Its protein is CASRLATVGSYEQYF.

CDR3 residues: CASSLQQGAFAGYTF. The CDR3 nucleotides are TGTGCCAGCAGCTTGCAACAGGGGGCCTTTGCTGGCTACACCTTC. The chain joins TRBV7-6 to TRBJ1-2, with 9 bases matching TRBD1. There are 15 residues in the CDR3. Germline assignment: CDR1 SGHVS and CDR2 FNYEAQ. The V and J ends lost 3 bases and 7 bases, in that order; junction bases with no gene match: 9. The entire variable domain, with the rest obtained from reference TRBV7-6 and TRBJ1-2, is as follows: GAGVSQSPRYKVTKRGQDVALRCDPISGHVSLYWYRQALGQGPEFLTYFNYEAQQDKSGLPNDRFSAERPEGSISTLTIQRTEQRDSAMYRCASSLQQGAFAGYTFGSGTRLTVV.

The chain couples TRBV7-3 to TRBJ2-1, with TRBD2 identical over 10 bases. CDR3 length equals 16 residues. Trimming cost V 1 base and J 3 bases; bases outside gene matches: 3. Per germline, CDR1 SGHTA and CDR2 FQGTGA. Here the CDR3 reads CASSLRASGGYNEQFF. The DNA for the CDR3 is TGTGCCAGCAGCTTAAGGGCTAGCGGGGGCTACAATGAGCAGTTCTTC. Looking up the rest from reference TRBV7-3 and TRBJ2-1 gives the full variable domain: GAGVSQTPSNKVTEKGKYVELRCDPISGHTALYWYRQSLGQGPEFLIYFQGTGAADDSGLPNDRFFAVRPEGSVSTLKIQRTERGDSAVYLCASSLRASGGYNEQFFGPGTRLTVL.